The rows below give T cell receptor beta chains drawn from one sample of a study of blood T cell repertoires in COVID-19. TCRdb keeps only in-frame clones here, not all; method: immunoSEQ multiplex PCR. The data show roughly 330,000 clones, about 87% seen once. Material: PBMCs or T cells enriched from blood (not recorded which). These receptors were collected from a man younger than 40 who had recovered from COVID-19. Each CDR3 is given with its conserved first and last residue.

TRBJ1-1 | TRBV6-4 | CASSETGNTEAFF
TRBJ1-1 | TRBV11-3 | CASGDRGATPDDTEAFF
TRBJ1-5 | TRBV19 | CASSIQQGQPQHF
TRBJ1-1 | TRBV11-1 | CASSSRPLSTDEAFF
TRBJ2-7 | TRBV5-1 | CASSTGLEQYF
TRBJ2-3 | TRBV28 | CASLQLAGGTDTQYF
TRBJ1-2 | TRBV28 | CASSSPPGIYGYTF
TRBJ1-5 | TRBV3-1/TRBV3-2 | CASSQDMVAGNQPQHF
TRBJ1-3 | TRBV30 | CACRRVAGNTIYF
TRBJ2-7 | TRBV15 | CATSRARGGGNYEQYF
TRBJ2-2 | TRBV30 | CAWSLAGELFF
TRBJ1-2 | TRBV7-8 | CASSQGVRAGYTF
TRBJ2-1 | TRBV5-1 | CASSLEAGGPYNEQFF
TRBJ1-3 | TRBV7-7 | CASSQGQGAGNTIYF
TRBJ1-3 | TRBV3-1/TRBV3-2 | CASSQDAMGNTIYF
TRBJ1-5 | TRBV28 | CASSLGQNQPQHF
TRBJ1-6 | TRBV2 | CASSALGTGGSPLHF
TRBJ2-1 | TRBV5-4 | CASSLGSGGMSYNEQFF
TRBJ1-1 | TRBV7-8 | CASSLAPLRLEGLNTEAFF
TRBJ1-3 | TRBV18 | CASSPQQGAGNTIYF
TRBJ2-7 | TRBV24-1 | CATSDPDSSRSYEQYF
TRBJ1-1 | TRBV19 | CASTLPGQMNTEAFF
TRBJ1-5 | TRBV27 | CASSPSAGQTNQPQHF